This T cell receptor beta chain was identified during a study of PD-1 blockade in classical Hodgkin lymphoma. Background on the study: A 3 mg/kg intravenous dose of nivolumab was received by patients every 2 weeks. General study results and limits: It was among complete responders that baseline diversity resembled that of newly diagnosed patients. With CD4+ cells, TCR diversity rose significantly by C4D1, but not with CD8+ cells.

Germline V gives CDR1 LNHDA, CDR2 SQIVND (reference sequence). The CDR3 extends over 14 amino acids. The V gene end was trimmed by 6 bases and the J gene end by 2 bases; junction bases not matched to a gene: 7. The repertoire was sequenced with immunoSEQ multiplex PCR; TCRdb's copy has only in-frame clones and lacks some. Found here are 15,000 to 20,000 clones, roughly 80% of them singletons; the top ten hold 20% to 25%. A note on this clone: Its antigen is currently unknown.

After autologous stem cell transplantation all patients relapsed, and prior brentuximab vedotin exposure differed between cohorts. Specimen: peripheral blood mononuclear cells (PBMCs), collected at baseline. The TCR comes from a human donor with classical Hodgkin lymphoma. The chain recombines TRBV19 with TRBJ2-7; TRBD1 aligns across 7 bases. CDR3 loop: CASSPGQDPYEQYF. In nucleotides, the CDR3 is TGTGCCAGTAGCCCCGGACAGGACCCCTACGAGCAGTACTTC.